This T cell receptor (beta chain) stems from a study of T cell responses to AZD1222 COVID-19 vaccine. Study at large: Second-dose groups at about 4 or about 12 weeks were pooled. Findings and limits, study-wide: The donor cohort was predominantly white British with a female majority, and clonal diversity may have been underestimated. Spike-wide coverage was observed for vaccine-associated CD4 TCRs, with dominant responses at 160-218 and 743-854.

J gave up 4 bases and V 5 bases, and 4 bases lay outside the gene matches. The CDR3 runs to 13 residues. CDR1 is GTSNPN and CDR2 is SVGIG in the germline V gene (reference sequence). Repertoires were generated with immunoSEQ multiplex PCR, while TCRdb's copy carries only in-frame clones and drops some. Here the sample spans 150,000 to 200,000 clones, just under 90% being singletons. Details on this clone: What it recognizes is unknown.

The chain employs TRBV30 and TRBJ1-1, with TRBD1 identical over 10 bases. This TCR was recovered from an adult in good health. The source material was peripheral blood, sampled on day 0 of AZD1222 vaccination. CDR3 DNA: TGTGCCTGGCAGACAGGGGGCTCCACTGAAGCTTTCTTT. Translating it yields CAWQTGGSTEAFF.